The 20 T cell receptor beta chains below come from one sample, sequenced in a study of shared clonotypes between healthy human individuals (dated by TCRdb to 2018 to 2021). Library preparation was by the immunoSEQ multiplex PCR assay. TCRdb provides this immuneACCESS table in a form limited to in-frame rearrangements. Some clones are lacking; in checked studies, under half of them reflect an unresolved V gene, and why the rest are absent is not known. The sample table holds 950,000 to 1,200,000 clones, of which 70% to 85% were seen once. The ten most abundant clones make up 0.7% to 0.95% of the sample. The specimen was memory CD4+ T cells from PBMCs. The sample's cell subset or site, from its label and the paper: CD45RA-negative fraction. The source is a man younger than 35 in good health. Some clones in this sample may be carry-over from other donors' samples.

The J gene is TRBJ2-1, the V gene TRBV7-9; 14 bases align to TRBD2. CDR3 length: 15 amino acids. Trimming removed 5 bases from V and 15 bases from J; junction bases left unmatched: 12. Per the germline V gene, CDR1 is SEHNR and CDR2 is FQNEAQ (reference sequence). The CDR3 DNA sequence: TGTGCCAGCAGCCCCGGGACTAGCGGGAGAACCATCGCGTTCTTC. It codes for CASSPGTSGRTIAFF.

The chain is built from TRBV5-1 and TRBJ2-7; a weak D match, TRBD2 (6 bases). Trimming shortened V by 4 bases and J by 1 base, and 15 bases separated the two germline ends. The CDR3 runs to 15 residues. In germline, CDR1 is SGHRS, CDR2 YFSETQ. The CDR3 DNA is TGCGCCAGCAGCCCGGGGACTTTGGGATCCTACGAGCAGTACTTC. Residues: CASSPGTLGSYEQYF.

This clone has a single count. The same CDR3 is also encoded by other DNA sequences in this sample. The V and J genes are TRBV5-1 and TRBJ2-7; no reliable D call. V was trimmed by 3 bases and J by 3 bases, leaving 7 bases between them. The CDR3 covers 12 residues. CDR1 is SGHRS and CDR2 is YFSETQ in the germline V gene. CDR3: CASSSQNYEQYF. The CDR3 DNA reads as TGCGCCAGCAGCTCGCAAAACTACGAGCAGTACTTC.

The CDR3 coding sequence is TGTGCCAGTAGTATAGTTGGGGCAGGGCAGTTCTTC. It specifies CASSIVGAGQFF. V and J are TRBV19 and TRBJ2-1; possibly TRBD1 for D (5 bases). The CDR3 contains 12 residues. CDR1 is LNHDA and CDR2 is SQIVND in the germline V gene (reference sequence). Trimming pared 1 base from V and 12 bases from J, leaving 10 bases between.

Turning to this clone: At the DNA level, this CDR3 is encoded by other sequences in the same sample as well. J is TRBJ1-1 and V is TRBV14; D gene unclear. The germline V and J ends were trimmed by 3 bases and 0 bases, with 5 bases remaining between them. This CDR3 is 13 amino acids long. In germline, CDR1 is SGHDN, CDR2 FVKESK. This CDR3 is CASSQSLNTEAFF. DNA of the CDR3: TGTGCCAGCAGCCAGTCATTGAACACTGAAGCTTTCTTT. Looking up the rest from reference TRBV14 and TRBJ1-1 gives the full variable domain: EAGVTQFPSHSVIEKGQTVTLRCDPISGHDNLYWYRRVMGKEIKFLLHFVKESKQDESGMPNNRFLAERTGGTYSTLKVQPAELEDSGVYFCASSQSLNTEAFFGQGTRLTVV.

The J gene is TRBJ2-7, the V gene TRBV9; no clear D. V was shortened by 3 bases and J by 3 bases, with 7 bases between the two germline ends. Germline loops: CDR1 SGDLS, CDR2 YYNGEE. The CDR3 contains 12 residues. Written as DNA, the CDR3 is TGTGCCAGCAGCGGCGACGGCTACGAGCAGTACTTC. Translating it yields CASSGDGYEQYF. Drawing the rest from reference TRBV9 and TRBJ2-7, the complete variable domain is DSGVTQTPKHLITATGQRVTLRCSPRSGDLSVYWYQQSLDQGLQFLIQYYNGEERAKGNILERFSAQQFPDLHSELNLSSLELGDSALYFCASSGDGYEQYFGPGTRLTVT.

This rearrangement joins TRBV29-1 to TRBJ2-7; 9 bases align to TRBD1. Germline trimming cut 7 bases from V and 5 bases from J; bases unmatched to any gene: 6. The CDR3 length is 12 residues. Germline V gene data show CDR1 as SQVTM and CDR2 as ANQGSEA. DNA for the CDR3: TGCAGCGCGGGACAGGGTTCCCACGAGCAGTACTTC. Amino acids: CSAGQGSHEQYF.

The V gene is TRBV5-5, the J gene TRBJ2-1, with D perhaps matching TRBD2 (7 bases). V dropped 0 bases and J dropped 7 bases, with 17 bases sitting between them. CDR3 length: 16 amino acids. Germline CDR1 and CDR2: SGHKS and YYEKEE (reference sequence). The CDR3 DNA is TGTGCCAGCAGCTTGGCCGGGGGGCTCCCAGGGAATGAGCAGTTCTTC. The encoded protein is CASSLAGGLPGNEQFF.

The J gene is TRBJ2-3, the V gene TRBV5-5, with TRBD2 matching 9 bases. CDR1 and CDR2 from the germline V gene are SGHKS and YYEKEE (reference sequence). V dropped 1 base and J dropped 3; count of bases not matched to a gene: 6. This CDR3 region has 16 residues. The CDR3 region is CASSLWLAGNTDTQYF. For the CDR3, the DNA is TGTGCCAGCAGCTTGTGGCTAGCGGGAAATACAGATACGCAGTATTTT.

CDR3 bases: TGTGCCAGCCGTGGATCATCAGGGGACCCCTACGAGCAGTACTTC. Encoded protein: CASRGSSGDPYEQYF. The V and J genes are TRBV9 and TRBJ2-7; maybe TRBD1 (6 bases). CDR3 length: 15 residues. V lost 7 bases, J lost 2 bases, and 19 bases lay in between. Germline V lookup: CDR1 SGDLS, CDR2 YYNGEE. Combining the CDR3 with reference TRBV9 and TRBJ2-7 gives the whole variable domain DSGVTQTPKHLITATGQRVTLRCSPRSGDLSVYWYQQSLDQGLQFLIQYYNGEERAKGNILERFSAQQFPDLHSELNLSSLELGDSALYFCASRGSSGDPYEQYFGPGTRLTVT.

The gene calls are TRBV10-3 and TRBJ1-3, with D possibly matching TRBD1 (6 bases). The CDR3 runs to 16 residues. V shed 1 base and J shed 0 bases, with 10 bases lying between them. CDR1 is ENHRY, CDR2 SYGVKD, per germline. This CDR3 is CAISEWGHRSGNTIYF. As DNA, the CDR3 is TGTGCCATCAGTGAGTGGGGACACCGCTCTGGAAACACCATATATTTT.

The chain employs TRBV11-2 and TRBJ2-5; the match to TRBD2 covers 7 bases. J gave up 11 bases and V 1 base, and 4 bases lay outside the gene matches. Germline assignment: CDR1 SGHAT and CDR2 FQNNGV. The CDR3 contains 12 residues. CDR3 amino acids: CASSLVGREQYF. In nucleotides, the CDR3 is TGTGCCAGCAGCTTAGTAGGGAGGGAGCAGTACTTC.

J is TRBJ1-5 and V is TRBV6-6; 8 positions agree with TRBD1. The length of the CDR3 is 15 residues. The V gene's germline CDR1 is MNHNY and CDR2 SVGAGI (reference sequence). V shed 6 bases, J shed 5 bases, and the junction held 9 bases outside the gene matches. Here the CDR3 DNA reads TGTGCCAGCAGGTACAACAGGGGGGTTCATCAGCCCCAGCATTTT. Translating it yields CASRYNRGVHQPQHF.

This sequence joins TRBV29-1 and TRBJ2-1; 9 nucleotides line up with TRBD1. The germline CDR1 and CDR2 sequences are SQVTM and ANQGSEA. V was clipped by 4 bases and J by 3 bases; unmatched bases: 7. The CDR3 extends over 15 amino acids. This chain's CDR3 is CSVGGTGIYYNEQFF. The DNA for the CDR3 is TGCAGCGTTGGGGGGACAGGGATATACTACAATGAGCAGTTCTTC.

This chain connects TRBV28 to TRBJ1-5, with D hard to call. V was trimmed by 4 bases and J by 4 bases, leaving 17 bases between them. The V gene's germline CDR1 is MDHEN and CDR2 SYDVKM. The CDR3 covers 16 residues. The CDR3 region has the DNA TGTGCCAGCAGTTCTCTCGGACCAAGGTCAAATCAGCCCCAGCATTTT. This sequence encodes CASSSLGPRSNQPQHF.

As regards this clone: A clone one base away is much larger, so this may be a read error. This chain's CDR3 is CASSSTGSASTGELFF. The CDR3 DNA sequence: TGTGCCAGCAGCTCGACAGGGTCTGCATCCACCGGGGAGCTGTTTTTT. The chain uses TRBV7-3 and TRBJ2-2; 7 bases are shared with TRBD1. Germline trimming cut 4 bases from V and 4 bases from J; bases unmatched to any gene: 9. This CDR3 is 16 amino acids long. Germline V gene data show CDR1 as SGHTA and CDR2 as FQGTGA. Together with reference TRBV7-3 and TRBJ2-2, the CDR3 gives the full variable domain: GAGVSQTPSNKVTEKGKYVELRCDPISGHTALYWYRQSLGQGPEFLIYFQGTGAADDSGLPNDRFFAVRPEGSVSTLKIQRTERGDSAVYLCASSSTGSASTGELFFGEGSRLTVL.

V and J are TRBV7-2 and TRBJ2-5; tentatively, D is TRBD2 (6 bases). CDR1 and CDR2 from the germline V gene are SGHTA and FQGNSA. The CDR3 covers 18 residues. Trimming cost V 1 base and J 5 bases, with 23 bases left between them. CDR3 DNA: TGTGCCAGCAGCTTAGACCCCGGCGCGGGAAGGACGCGTGAGACCCAGTACTTC. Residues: CASSLDPGAGRTRETQYF.

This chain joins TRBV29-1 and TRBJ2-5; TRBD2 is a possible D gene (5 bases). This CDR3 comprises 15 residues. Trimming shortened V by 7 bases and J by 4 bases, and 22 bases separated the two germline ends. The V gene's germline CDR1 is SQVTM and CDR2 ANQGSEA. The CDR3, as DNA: TGCAGCGCTGGCCCCCATGACGGGGTTGGAGAGACCCAGTACTTC. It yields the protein CSAGPHDGVGETQYF.

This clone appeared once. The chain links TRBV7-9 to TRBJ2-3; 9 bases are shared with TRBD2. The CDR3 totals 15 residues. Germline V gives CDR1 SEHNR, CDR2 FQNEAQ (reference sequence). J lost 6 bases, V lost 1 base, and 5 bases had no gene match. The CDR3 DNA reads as TGTGCCAGCAGCTTAGGGCGGGAGGGTCTGGATACGCAGTATTTT. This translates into CASSLGREGLDTQYF.

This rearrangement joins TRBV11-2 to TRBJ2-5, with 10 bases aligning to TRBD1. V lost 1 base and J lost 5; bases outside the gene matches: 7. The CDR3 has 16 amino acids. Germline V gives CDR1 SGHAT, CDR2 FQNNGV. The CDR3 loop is CASSLGTGGPLETQYF. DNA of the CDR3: TGTGCCAGCAGCTTAGGGACAGGGGGACCCTTGGAGACCCAGTACTTC.